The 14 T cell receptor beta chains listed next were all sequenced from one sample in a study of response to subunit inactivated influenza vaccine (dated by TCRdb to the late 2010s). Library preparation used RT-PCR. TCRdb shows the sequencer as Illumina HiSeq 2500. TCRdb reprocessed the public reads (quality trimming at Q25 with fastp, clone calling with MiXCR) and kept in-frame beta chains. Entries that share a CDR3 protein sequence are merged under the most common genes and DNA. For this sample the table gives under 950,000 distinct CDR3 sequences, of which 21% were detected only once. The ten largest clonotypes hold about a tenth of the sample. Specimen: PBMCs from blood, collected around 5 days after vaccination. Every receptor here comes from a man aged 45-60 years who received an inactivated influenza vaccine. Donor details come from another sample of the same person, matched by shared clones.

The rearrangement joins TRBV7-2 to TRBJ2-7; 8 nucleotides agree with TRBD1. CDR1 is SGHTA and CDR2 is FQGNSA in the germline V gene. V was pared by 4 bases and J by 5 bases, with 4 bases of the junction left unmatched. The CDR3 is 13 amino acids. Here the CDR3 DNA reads TGTGCCAGCAGCTCCCAGACAGGGGACGAGCAGTACTTC. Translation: CASSSQTGDEQYF. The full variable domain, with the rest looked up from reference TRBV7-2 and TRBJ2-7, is GAGVSQSPSNKVTEKGKDVELRCDPISGHTALYWYRQSLGQGLEFLIYFQGNSAPDKSGLPSDRFSAERTGGSVSTLTIQRTQQEDSAVYLCASSSQTGDEQYFGPGTRLTVT.

CDR3 sequence reads: CASSWLLSTETFTDTQYF. In DNA form, the CDR3 reads TGCGCCAGCAGCTGGCTCTTATCGACGGAAACTTTCACAGATACGCAGTATTTT. J is TRBJ2-3 and V is TRBV5-1; no definite D call. CDR3 length: 18 residues. V lost 3 bases, J lost 2 bases, and 22 bases lay in between. Germline loops: CDR1 SGHRS, CDR2 YFSETQ.

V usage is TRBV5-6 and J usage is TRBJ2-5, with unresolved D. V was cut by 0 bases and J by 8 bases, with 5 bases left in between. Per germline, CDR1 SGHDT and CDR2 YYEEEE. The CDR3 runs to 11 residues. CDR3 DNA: TGTGCCAGCAGCTTGGGCCCAACCCAGTACTTC. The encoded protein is CASSLGPTQYF. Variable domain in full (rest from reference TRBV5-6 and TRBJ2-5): DAGVTQSPTHLIKTRGQQVTLRCSPKSGHDTVSWYQQALGQGPQFIFQYYEEEERQRGNFPDRFSGHQFPNYSSELNVNALLLGDSALYLCASSLGPTQYFGPGTRLLVL.

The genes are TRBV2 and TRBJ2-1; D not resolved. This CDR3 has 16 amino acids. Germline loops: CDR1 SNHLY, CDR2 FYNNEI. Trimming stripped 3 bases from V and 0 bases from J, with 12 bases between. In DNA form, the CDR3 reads TGTGCCAGCAGTGAGTTTGGTAGTAACTCCTACAATGAGCAGTTCTTC. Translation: CASSEFGSNSYNEQFF.

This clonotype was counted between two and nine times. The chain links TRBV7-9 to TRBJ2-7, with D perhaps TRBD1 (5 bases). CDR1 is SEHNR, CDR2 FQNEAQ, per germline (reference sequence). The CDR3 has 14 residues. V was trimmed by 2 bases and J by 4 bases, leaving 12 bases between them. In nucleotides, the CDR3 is TGTGCCAGCAGCTTAATAGGGGAAGGGTACGAGCAGTACTTC. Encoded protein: CASSLIGEGYEQYF.

In DNA form, the CDR3 reads TGTGCCAGCAGTGTACAGGGCACAGATACGCAGTATTTT. Translating it yields CASSVQGTDTQYF. V is TRBV28 and J is TRBJ2-3; D is perhaps TRBD1 (5 bases). V lost 5 bases to trimming and J lost 1 base, with 7 bases between them. This CDR3 has 13 residues. The germline V gene encodes CDR1 MDHEN and CDR2 SYDVKM.

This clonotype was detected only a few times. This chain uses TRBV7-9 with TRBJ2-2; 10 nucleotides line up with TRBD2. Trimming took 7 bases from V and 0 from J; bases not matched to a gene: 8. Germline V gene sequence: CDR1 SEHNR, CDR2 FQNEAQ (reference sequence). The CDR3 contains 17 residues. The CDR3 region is CASKRVAGGPNTGELFF. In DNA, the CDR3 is TGTGCCAGCAAGAGGGTAGCGGGGGGACCGAACACCGGGGAGCTGTTTTTT.

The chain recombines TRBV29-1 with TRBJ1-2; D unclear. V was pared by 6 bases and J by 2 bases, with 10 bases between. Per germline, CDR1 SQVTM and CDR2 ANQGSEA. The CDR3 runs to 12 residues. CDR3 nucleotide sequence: TGCAGCGTACGGACGGGGAACTATGGCTACACCTTC. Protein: CSVRTGNYGYTF.

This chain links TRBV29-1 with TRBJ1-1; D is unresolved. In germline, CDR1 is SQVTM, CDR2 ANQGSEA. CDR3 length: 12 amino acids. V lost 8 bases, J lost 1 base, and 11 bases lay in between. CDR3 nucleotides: TGCAGCTTCCAAGAGGGGAACACTGAAGCTTTCTTT. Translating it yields CSFQEGNTEAFF.

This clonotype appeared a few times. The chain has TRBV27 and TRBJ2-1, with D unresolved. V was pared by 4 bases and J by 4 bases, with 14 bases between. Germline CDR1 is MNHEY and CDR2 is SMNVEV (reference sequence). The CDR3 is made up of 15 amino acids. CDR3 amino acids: CASSSGLGRYNEQFF. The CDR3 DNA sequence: TGTGCCAGCAGTTCAGGATTGGGAAGGTACAATGAGCAGTTCTTC.

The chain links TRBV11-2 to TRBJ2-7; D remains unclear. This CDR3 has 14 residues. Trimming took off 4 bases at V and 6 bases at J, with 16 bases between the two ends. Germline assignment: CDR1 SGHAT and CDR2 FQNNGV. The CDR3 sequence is CASSSPRLALEQYF. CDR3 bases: TGTGCCAGCAGCTCACCTCGGTTGGCACTCGAGCAGTACTTC.

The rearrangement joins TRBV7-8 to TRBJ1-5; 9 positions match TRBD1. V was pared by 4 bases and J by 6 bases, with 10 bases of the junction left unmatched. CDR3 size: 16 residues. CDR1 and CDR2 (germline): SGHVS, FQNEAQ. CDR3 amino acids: CASSSYRTGELQPQHF. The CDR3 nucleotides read TGTGCCAGCAGCTCATATAGGACAGGGGAGCTTCAGCCCCAGCATTTT. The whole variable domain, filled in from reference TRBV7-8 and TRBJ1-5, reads GAGVSQSPRYKVAKRGQDVALRCDPISGHVSLFWYQQALGQGPEFLTYFQNEAQLDKSGLPSDRFFAERPEGSVSTLKIQRTQQEDSAVYLCASSSYRTGELQPQHFGDGTRLSIL.

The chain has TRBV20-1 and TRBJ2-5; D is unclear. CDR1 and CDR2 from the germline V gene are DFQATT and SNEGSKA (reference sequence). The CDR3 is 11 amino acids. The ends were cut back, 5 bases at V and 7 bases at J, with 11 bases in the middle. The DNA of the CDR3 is TGCAGTGCTCCTATGGCATCGACCCAGTACTTC. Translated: CSAPMASTQYF.

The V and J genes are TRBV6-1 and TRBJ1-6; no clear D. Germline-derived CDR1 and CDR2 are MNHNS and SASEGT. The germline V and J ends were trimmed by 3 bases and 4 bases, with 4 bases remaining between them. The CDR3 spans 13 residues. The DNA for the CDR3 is TGTGCCAGCAGTGACGGATATAATTCACCCCTCCACTTT. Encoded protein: CASSDGYNSPLHF.